The 32 T cell receptor beta chains presented below share a single source sample, sequenced in a study of long-term antiretroviral therapy in people with HIV. The assay, immunoSEQ v3.0, was run at survey level. Data came from immunoSEQ multiplex PCR; TCRdb stores just in-frame clones and leaves some out. The table records roughly 29,000 clones, 90% to 95% of them present only once. Sample: unsorted PBMCs, taken 6 to 6.5 years after starting antiretroviral therapy. The receptors derive from a man aged 25-45 years with HIV.

The genes are TRBV27 and TRBJ2-6, with 10 nucleotides matching TRBD2. The germline V gene encodes CDR1 MNHEY and CDR2 SMNVEV (reference sequence). With 5 bases clipped from V and 4 bases from J, the junction kept 5 bases outside the gene matches. This CDR3 region has 16 residues. The CDR3 reads CASSQRGGVGANVLTF. The CDR3 DNA sequence: TGTGCCAGCAGTCAGCGGGGGGGAGTAGGGGCCAACGTCCTGACTTTC.

The table lists this clone with a count of one. The chain uses TRBV7-3 and TRBJ2-1; 13 bases align to TRBD2. Trimming cost V 5 bases and J 5 bases; bases outside gene matches: 3. Germline lookup yields CDR1 SGHTA and CDR2 FQGTGA. The CDR3 has 15 amino acids. DNA for the CDR3: TGTGCCAGCAGCCTGGGACTAGCGGGGCACAATGAGCAGTTCTTC. Translation gives CASSLGLAGHNEQFF. Full variable domain (rest looked up from reference TRBV7-3 and TRBJ2-1): GAGVSQTPSNKVTEKGKYVELRCDPISGHTALYWYRQSLGQGPEFLIYFQGTGAADDSGLPNDRFFAVRPEGSVSTLKIQRTERGDSAVYLCASSLGLAGHNEQFFGPGTRLTVL.

The chain is built from TRBV6-5 and TRBJ2-7; D is ambiguous. This CDR3 has 15 amino acids. From germline, CDR1 is MNHEY and CDR2 SVGAGI. Between the trimmed V and J ends, which lost 0 bases and 3 bases, there was a span of 12 bases. The DNA for the CDR3 is TGTGCCAGCAGTTACTCGAGGCTAGTCCTCTACGAGCAGTACTTC. Its translation is CASSYSRLVLYEQYF.

The CDR3 nucleotides are TGTGCCAGCACCGAAGGGGAAGATGAAAAACTGTTTTTT. Translating gives CASTEGEDEKLFF. The chain recombines TRBV7-9 with TRBJ1-4; weak D call: TRBD1 (5 bases). The CDR3 totals 13 residues. The germline V and J ends were trimmed by 7 bases and 6 bases, with 12 bases remaining between them. CDR1 is SEHNR, CDR2 FQNEAQ, per germline (reference sequence).

The V call is TRBV10-3, the J call TRBJ2-5; 7 bases align to TRBD2. Germline CDR1 reads ENHRY; CDR2 reads SYGVKD. This CDR3 spans 14 amino acids. Losses at the gene ends were 0 bases for V and 5 bases for J; bases not matched to a gene: 3. The CDR3 DNA reads as TGTGCCATCAGTGAGTCGGGGGGGAGGGAGACCCAGTACTTC. As protein: CAISESGGRETQYF.

This clone was picked up one time. This rearrangement joins TRBV4-3 to TRBJ2-1; 12 bases are shared with TRBD1. Germline V gene data show CDR1 as LGHNA and CDR2 as YSLEER. This CDR3 contains 15 residues. V was pared by 6 bases and J by 6 bases, with 6 bases of the junction left unmatched. The CDR3 loop is CASRSGTGGPNEQFF. The CDR3 bases are TGCGCCAGCAGATCCGGGACAGGGGGCCCCAATGAGCAGTTCTTC.

The CDR3 DNA follows: TGTGCCTGGGGCAGGGAAGAACAAGGTGAAGCTTTCTTT. It is translated as CAWGREEQGEAFF. V is TRBV30 and J is TRBJ1-1; TRBD1 is a possible D gene (5 bases). Trimming pared 5 bases from V and 7 bases from J, leaving 17 bases between. The CDR3 sequence is 13 residues long. CDR1 GTSNPN and CDR2 SVGIG come from the germline V gene (reference sequence).

The chain joins TRBV27 to TRBJ1-1, with TRBD1 as a possible D gene (5 bases). The CDR3 runs to 13 residues. Germline V gives CDR1 MNHEY, CDR2 SMNVEV (reference sequence). V shed 2 bases and J shed 2 bases, with 6 bases lying between them. The CDR3 bases are TGTGCCAGCAGTTTAGGGGCAAACACTGAAGCTTTCTTT. Amino acid sequence: CASSLGANTEAFF.

The rearrangement uses TRBV7-3 and TRBJ2-7, with TRBD1 as a possible D gene (7 bases). Trimming took 4 bases from V and 6 from J, leaving 10 bases between them. The germline gives CDR1 SGHTA, CDR2 FQGTGA. The CDR3 consists of 12 residues. The CDR3 DNA reads TGTGCCAGCAGCTACAGGGGAGGCGAGCAGTACTTC. It is translated as CASSYRGGEQYF. The whole variable domain, filled in from reference TRBV7-3 and TRBJ2-7, reads GAGVSQTPSNKVTEKGKYVELRCDPISGHTALYWYRQSLGQGPEFLIYFQGTGAADDSGLPNDRFFAVRPEGSVSTLKIQRTERGDSAVYLCASSYRGGEQYFGPGTRLTVT.

The CDR3 DNA sequence: TGTGCCAGCAGCCTAGCGGGCCACACCGGGGAGCTGTTTTTT. Translated, it gives CASSLAGHTGELFF. The chain links TRBV14 to TRBJ2-2; 7 bases line up with TRBD2. The germline V gene has CDR1 SGHDN and CDR2 FVKESK. J gave up 3 bases and V 4 bases, and 2 bases lay outside the gene matches. This CDR3 region has 14 residues.

V and J are TRBV19 and TRBJ2-7, with 9 bases fitting TRBD1. CDR1 is LNHDA, CDR2 SQIVND, per germline (reference sequence). The CDR3 is 15 residues long. J gave up 1 base and V 5 bases, and 6 bases lay outside the gene matches. The CDR3 bases are TGTGCCAGTAGTGTCACGACAGGGGGGTCCTACGAGCAGTACTTC. Translated: CASSVTTGGSYEQYF.

V gene TRBV5-4 combines with J gene TRBJ2-7; D is possibly TRBD1 or TRBD2 (5 bases each). Trimming pared 5 bases from V and 0 bases from J, leaving 12 bases between. This CDR3 has 14 residues. Germline V lookup: CDR1 SGHNT, CDR2 YYREEE (reference sequence). The CDR3 protein is CASRWDASSYEQYF. CDR3 coding DNA: TGTGCCAGCAGATGGGACGCCAGCTCCTACGAGCAGTACTTC.

The V gene is TRBV9, the J gene TRBJ2-5; 12 bases agree with TRBD2. Germline lookup yields CDR1 SGDLS and CDR2 YYNGEE. The CDR3 loop spans 20 amino acids. V was clipped by 4 bases and J by 4 bases; unmatched bases: 20. CDR3 in amino acids: CASSLGTSGRLLRSGETQYF. The CDR3 coding sequence is TGTGCCAGCAGCCTTGGGACTAGCGGGCGACTATTAAGGTCCGGAGAGACCCAGTACTTC.

V is TRBV10-3 and J is TRBJ1-1; D not certain. V lost 4 bases to trimming and J lost 3 bases, with 15 bases between them. CDR1 and CDR2 (germline): ENHRY, SYGVKD. This CDR3 has 15 amino acids. CDR3 bases: TGTGCCATCAGTGGGCACAGTACAGAAGACACTGAAGCTTTCTTT. This codes for CAISGHSTEDTEAFF.

The CDR3 sequence is CSAKTVNTEAFF. CDR3 DNA sequence: TGCAGCGCCAAGACTGTGAACACTGAAGCTTTCTTT. The chain employs TRBV29-1 and TRBJ1-1; D remains unclear. The V end lost 7 bases, the J end lost 0 bases, and 9 bases lay between the germline ends. The CDR3 has 12 amino acids. Germline V gene data show CDR1 as SQVTM and CDR2 as ANQGSEA.

V gene TRBV7-9 combines with J gene TRBJ1-1, with D unclear. The V gene lost 5 bases and the J gene lost 4 bases, with 11 bases spanning the gap. The CDR3 is 13 amino acids. Germline CDR1 and CDR2: SEHNR and FQNEAQ (reference sequence). CDR3 region: CASSRGGSTEAFF. The CDR3 nucleotides are TGTGCCAGCAGCCGAGGAGGGTCCACTGAAGCTTTCTTT.

The rearrangement joins TRBV18 to TRBJ2-1; D ambiguous. The V end was cut by 3 bases, the J end by 8 bases, with 11 bases between. Germline V gene sequence: CDR1 KGHSH, CDR2 LQKENI. The CDR3 extends over 13 amino acids. The CDR3 reads CASSPTLEDEQFF. For the CDR3, the DNA is TGTGCCAGCTCACCGACCCTTGAGGATGAGCAGTTCTTC.

The J gene is TRBJ2-7, the V gene TRBV27; 7 bases line up with TRBD1. Trimming cost V 7 bases and J 4 bases; bases outside gene matches: 10. From germline, CDR1 is MNHEY and CDR2 SMNVEV (reference sequence). The CDR3 runs 14 residues. CDR3: CASNPTGQNYEQYF. The CDR3 nucleotides read TGTGCCAGCAACCCGACAGGGCAGAATTACGAGCAGTACTTC.

The CDR3 DNA reads as TGTGCCAGCACCGATGGACGGTCCTCTGGGGCCAACGTCCTGACTTTC. Translation gives CASTDGRSSGANVLTF. J is TRBJ2-6 and V is TRBV28; D is uncertain. The CDR3 consists of 16 residues. Germline V lookup: CDR1 MDHEN, CDR2 SYDVKM. Trimming took 7 bases from V and 0 from J, leaving 13 bases between them. Filled out from reference TRBV28 and TRBJ2-6, the complete variable domain reads DVKVTQSSRYLVKRTGEKVFLECVQDMDHENMFWYRQDPGLGLRLIYFSYDVKMKEKGDIPEGYSVSREKKERFSLILESASTNQTSMYLCASTDGRSSGANVLTFGAGSRLTVL.

This clone was seen once. The CDR3 spells CASSQTGPPYEQYF. The CDR3 nucleotides read TGTGCCAGCAGTCAGACGGGGCCTCCCTACGAGCAGTACTTC. The chain has TRBV7-2 and TRBJ2-7; tentatively, D is TRBD1 or TRBD2 (5 bases each). The V gene lost 6 bases and the J gene lost 2 bases, with 14 bases spanning the gap. CDR1 SGHTA and CDR2 FQGNSA come from the germline V gene. The CDR3 totals 14 residues.

This clone was found a few times. The chain uses TRBV27 and TRBJ2-1; D tentatively fits TRBD1 or TRBD2 (5 bases each). Looked up from germline, CDR1 is MNHEY and CDR2 is SMNVEV (reference sequence). This CDR3 is 14 amino acids long. V dropped 7 bases and J dropped 7 bases, with 17 bases sitting between them. The CDR3 loop is CASNLGRAGNEQFF. DNA of the CDR3: TGTGCCAGCAACCTGGGGCGGGCTGGGAATGAGCAGTTCTTC.

The genes are TRBV5-1 and TRBJ2-7; no reliable D call. V was pared by 0 bases and J by 5 bases, with 3 bases between. There are 11 residues in the CDR3. Germline-derived CDR1 and CDR2 are SGHRS and YFSETQ. The CDR3 DNA reads TGCGCCAGCAGCTTGGGGAACGAGCAGTACTTC. Amino acids: CASSLGNEQYF.

The rearrangement joins TRBV4-2 to TRBJ2-3, with 8 positions matching TRBD2. The V gene's germline CDR1 is LGHNA and CDR2 YNFKEQ. The V gene end was trimmed by 5 bases and the J gene end by 0 bases; junction bases not matched to a gene: 7. CDR3 size: 16 residues. CDR3 amino acids: CASSSPTSGSTDTQYF. DNA for the CDR3: TGTGCCAGCAGCTCACCCACTAGCGGTAGCACAGATACGCAGTATTTT.

This chain links TRBV2 with TRBJ1-2; D is possibly TRBD1 (6 bases). Germline loops: CDR1 SNHLY, CDR2 FYNNEI. With 4 bases removed from V and 7 bases from J, the gap between germline ends came to 10 bases. This CDR3 spans 12 amino acids. CDR3 sequence reads: CASSGQDAGYTF. The CDR3 nucleotides read TGTGCCAGCAGTGGACAGGACGCTGGCTACACCTTC.

J is TRBJ2-1 and V is TRBV9; D assignment may be TRBD1 or TRBD2 (5 bases each). The length of the CDR3 is 12 residues. CDR1 and CDR2 (germline): SGDLS, YYNGEE. Trimming shortened V by 6 bases and J by 7 bases, and 11 bases separated the two germline ends. The chain's CDR3 is CASTGTGNEQFF. The CDR3, as DNA: TGTGCCAGCACGGGGACGGGGAATGAGCAGTTCTTC.

This chain joins TRBV29-1 and TRBJ1-1; weak D call: TRBD1 (5 bases). Germline lookup yields CDR1 SQVTM and CDR2 ANQGSEA. Trimming took off 6 bases at V and 6 bases at J, with 17 bases between the two ends. The CDR3 covers 13 residues. As DNA, the CDR3 is TGCAGCGTAGACATCGGGGGGACGGCTGAAGCTTTCTTT. It codes for CSVDIGGTAEAFF.

The chain carries TRBV25-1 and TRBJ1-2, with 7 bases lining up with TRBD1. From germline, CDR1 is MGHDK and CDR2 SYGVNS. Trimming took 7 bases from V and 5 from J; bases not matched to a gene: 13. The CDR3 contains 15 residues. DNA of the CDR3: TGTGCCAGCACCGGGACAGCGGAAGGGGCTTATGGCTACACCTTC. Residues: CASTGTAEGAYGYTF.

This rearrangement joins TRBV14 to TRBJ2-7, with TRBD2 as a possible D gene (6 bases). The CDR3 length is 13 residues. Deletions cut 4 bases from V and 7 bases from J, with 14 bases between. The germline V gene has CDR1 SGHDN and CDR2 FVKESK. CDR3 DNA sequence: TGTGCCAGCAGCCCTGCGGTCGCGGGAGAGCAGTACTTC. It yields the protein CASSPAVAGEQYF.

The J gene is TRBJ2-1, the V gene TRBV30, with D possibly matching TRBD2 (7 bases). Germline values: CDR1 GTSNPN, CDR2 SVGIG (reference sequence). The V end was cut by 7 bases, the J end by 6 bases, with 19 bases between. The CDR3 is 14 amino acids. CDR3 in DNA: TGTGCCTTCTCACTTGCGGGGGCTCTCAATGAGCAGTTCTTC. This gives the protein CAFSLAGALNEQFF.

The J gene is TRBJ2-2, the V gene TRBV19, with 9 nucleotides matching TRBD1. J was trimmed by 2 bases and V by 3 bases; bases with no gene match: 7. Looked up from germline, CDR1 is LNHDA and CDR2 is SQIVND (reference sequence). CDR3 size: 17 residues. CDR3 residues: CASSIPGQGSNTGELFF. For the CDR3, the DNA is TGTGCCAGTAGTATCCCGGGACAGGGCTCTAACACCGGGGAGCTGTTTTTT.

In its sample, this clone was seen once. The V gene is TRBV18, the J gene TRBJ2-1; no definite D call. The germline CDR1 and CDR2 sequences are KGHSH and LQKENI. Deletions cut 3 bases from V and 9 bases from J, with 9 bases between. The CDR3 length is 12 residues. CDR3 nucleotide sequence: TGTGCCAGCTCACCTAATCAGGTTGAGCAGTTCTTC. Translated: CASSPNQVEQFF.

The genes are TRBV30 and TRBJ1-3; D perhaps matches TRBD1 (5 bases). Germline V lookup: CDR1 GTSNPN, CDR2 SVGIG (reference sequence). This CDR3 comprises 12 residues. V gave up 4 bases and J gave up 3 bases, with 7 bases separating them. As DNA, the CDR3 is TGTGCCTGGAAGGGGATTGGAAACACCATATATTTT. Protein: CAWKGIGNTIYF.